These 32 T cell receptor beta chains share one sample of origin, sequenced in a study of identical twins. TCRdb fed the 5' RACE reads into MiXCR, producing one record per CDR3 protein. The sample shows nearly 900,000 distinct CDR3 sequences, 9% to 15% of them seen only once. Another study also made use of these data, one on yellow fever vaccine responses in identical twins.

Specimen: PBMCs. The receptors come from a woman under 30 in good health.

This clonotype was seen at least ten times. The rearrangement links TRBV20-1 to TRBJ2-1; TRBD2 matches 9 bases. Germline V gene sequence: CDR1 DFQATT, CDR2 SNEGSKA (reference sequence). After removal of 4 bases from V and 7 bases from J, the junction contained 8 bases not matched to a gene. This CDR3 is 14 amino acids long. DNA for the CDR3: TGCAGTGCTACAGCGGGGGGAGTCGCGAATGAGCAGTTCTTC. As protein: CSATAGGVANEQFF.

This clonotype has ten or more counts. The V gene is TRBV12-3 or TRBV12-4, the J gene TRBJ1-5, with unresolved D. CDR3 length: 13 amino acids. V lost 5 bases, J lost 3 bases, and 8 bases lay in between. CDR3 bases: TGTGCCAGCAGTGGCTCGGCCAATCAGCCCCAGCATTTT. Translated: CASSGSANQPQHF.

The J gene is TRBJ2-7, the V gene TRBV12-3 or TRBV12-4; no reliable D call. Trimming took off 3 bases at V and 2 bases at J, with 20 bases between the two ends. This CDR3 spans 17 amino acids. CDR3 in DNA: TGTGCCAGCAGTTTCCAGTTATCGTCCACTTACCCCTACGAGCAGTACTTC. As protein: CASSFQLSSTYPYEQYF.

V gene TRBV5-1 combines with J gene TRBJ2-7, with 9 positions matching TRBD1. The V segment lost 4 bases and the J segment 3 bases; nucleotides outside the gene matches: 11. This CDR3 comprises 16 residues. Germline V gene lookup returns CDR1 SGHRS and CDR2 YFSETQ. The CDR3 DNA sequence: TGCGCCAGCAGCGTGGGACAGGGCCGCACCGACTACGAGCAGTACTTC. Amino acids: CASSVGQGRTDYEQYF.

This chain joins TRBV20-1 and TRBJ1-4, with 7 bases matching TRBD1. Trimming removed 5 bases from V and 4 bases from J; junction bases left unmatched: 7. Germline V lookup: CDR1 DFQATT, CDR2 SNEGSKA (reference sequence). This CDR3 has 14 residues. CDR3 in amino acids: CSAGDRAYNEKLFF. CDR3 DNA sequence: TGCAGTGCTGGCGACAGGGCGTATAATGAAAAACTGTTTTTT.

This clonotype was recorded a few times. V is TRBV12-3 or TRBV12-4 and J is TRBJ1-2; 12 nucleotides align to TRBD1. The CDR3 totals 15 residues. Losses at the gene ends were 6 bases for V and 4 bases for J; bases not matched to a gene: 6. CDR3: CASRLGQGAGYGYTF. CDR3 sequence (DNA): TGTGCCAGCAGATTGGGACAGGGGGCAGGCTATGGCTACACCTTC.

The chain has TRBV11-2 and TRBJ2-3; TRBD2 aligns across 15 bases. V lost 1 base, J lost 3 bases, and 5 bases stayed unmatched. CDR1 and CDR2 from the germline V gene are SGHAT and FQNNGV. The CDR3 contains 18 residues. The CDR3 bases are TGTGCCAGCAGCTTAGTGGGACTAGCGGGAGGAAAGACAGATACGCAGTATTTT. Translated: CASSLVGLAGGKTDTQYF.

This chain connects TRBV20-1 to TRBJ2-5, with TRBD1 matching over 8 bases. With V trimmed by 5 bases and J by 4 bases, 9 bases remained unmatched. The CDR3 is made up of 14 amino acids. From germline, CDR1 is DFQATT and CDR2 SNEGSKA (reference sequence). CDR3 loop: CSAPAGGLGETQYF. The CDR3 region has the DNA TGCAGTGCTCCGGCAGGGGGCTTAGGAGAGACCCAGTACTTC.

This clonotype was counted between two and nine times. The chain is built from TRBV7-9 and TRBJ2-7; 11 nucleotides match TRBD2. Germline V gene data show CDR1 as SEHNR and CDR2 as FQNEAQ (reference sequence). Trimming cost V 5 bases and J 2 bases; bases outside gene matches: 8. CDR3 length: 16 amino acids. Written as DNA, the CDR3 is TGTGCCAGCAGCCCAAAGACTAGCGGGACCGCCTACGAGCAGTACTTC. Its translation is CASSPKTSGTAYEQYF.

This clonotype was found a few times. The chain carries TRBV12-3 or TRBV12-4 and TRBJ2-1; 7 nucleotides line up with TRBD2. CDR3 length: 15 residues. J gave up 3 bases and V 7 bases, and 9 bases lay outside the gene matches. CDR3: CASTLPPGGYNEQFF. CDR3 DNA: TGTGCCAGCACCTTACCTCCGGGGGGCTACAATGAGCAGTTCTTC.

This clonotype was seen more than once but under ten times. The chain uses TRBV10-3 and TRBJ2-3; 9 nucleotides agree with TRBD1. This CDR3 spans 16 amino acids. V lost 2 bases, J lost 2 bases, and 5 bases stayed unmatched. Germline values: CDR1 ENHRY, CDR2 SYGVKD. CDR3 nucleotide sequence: TGTGCCATCAGTGAGCTAGGGACAGGGCACACAGATACGCAGTATTTT. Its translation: CAISELGTGHTDTQYF.

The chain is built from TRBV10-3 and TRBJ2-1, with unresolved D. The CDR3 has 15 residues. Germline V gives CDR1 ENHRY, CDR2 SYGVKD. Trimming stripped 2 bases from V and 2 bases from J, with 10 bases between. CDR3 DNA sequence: TGTGCCATCAGTGAGAATCTAGGAACCTACAATGAGCAGTTCTTC. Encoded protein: CAISENLGTYNEQFF.

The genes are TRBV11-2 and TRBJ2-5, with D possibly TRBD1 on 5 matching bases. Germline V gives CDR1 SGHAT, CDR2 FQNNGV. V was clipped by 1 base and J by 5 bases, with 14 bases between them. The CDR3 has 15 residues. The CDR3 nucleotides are TGTGCCAGCAGCTTAGCGGTGGGGCAAGGGGAGACCCAGTACTTC. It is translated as CASSLAVGQGETQYF.

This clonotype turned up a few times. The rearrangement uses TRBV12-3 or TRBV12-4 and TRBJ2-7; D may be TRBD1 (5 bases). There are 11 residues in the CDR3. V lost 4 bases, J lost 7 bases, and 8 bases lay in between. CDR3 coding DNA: TGTGCCAGCAGTTCATCAGGGGAGCAGTACTTC. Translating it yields CASSSSGEQYF.

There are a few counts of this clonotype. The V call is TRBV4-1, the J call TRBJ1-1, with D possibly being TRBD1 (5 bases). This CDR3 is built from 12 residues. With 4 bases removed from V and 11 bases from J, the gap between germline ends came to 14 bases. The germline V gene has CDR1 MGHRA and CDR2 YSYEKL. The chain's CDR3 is CASSPDGEGAFF. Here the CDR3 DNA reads TGCGCCAGCAGCCCGGACGGAGAGGGGGCTTTCTTT.

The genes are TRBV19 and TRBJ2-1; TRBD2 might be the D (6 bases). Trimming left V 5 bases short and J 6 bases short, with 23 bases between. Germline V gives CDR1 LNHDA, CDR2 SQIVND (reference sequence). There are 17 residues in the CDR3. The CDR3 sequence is CASSSLYGAGKVNEQFF. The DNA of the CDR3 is TGTGCCAGTAGTTCCCTCTACGGGGCGGGAAAGGTCAATGAGCAGTTCTTC. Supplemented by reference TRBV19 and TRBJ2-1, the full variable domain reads DGGITQSPKYLFRKEGQNVTLSCEQNLNHDAMYWYRQDPGQGLRLIYYSQIVNDFQKGDIAEGYSVSREKKESFPLTVTSAQKNPTAFYLCASSSLYGAGKVNEQFFGPGTRLTVL.

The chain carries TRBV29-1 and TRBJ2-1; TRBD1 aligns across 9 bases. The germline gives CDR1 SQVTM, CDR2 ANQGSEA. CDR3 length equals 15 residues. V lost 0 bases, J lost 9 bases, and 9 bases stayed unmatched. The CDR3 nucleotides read TGCAGCGTTGAAGAACCTCGGGACAGGGCCGGTGAGCAGTTCTTC. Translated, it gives CSVEEPRDRAGEQFF.

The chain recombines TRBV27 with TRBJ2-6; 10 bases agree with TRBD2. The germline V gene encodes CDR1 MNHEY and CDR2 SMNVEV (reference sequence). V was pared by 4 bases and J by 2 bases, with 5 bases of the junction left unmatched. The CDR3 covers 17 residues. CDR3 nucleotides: TGTGCCAGCAGTTCTCCTAGCGGGAGTGCTGGGGCCAACGTCCTGACTTTC. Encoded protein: CASSSPSGSAGANVLTF.

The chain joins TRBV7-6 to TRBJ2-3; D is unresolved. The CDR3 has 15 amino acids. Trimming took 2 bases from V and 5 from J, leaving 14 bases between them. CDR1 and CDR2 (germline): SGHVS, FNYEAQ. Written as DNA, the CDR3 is TGTGCCAGCAGCTTAAGTACGGTAGTAATAGATACGCAGTATTTT. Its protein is CASSLSTVVIDTQYF. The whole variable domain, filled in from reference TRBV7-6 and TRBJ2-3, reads GAGVSQSPRYKVTKRGQDVALRCDPISGHVSLYWYRQALGQGPEFLTYFNYEAQQDKSGLPNDRFSAERPEGSISTLTIQRTEQRDSAMYRCASSLSTVVIDTQYFGPGTRLTVL.

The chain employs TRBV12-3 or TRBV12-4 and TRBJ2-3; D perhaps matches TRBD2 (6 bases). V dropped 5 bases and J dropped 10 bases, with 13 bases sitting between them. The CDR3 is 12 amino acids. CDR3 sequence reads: CASSTAGGAQYF. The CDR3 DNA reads TGTGCCAGCAGTACAGCTGGCGGGGCGCAGTATTTT.

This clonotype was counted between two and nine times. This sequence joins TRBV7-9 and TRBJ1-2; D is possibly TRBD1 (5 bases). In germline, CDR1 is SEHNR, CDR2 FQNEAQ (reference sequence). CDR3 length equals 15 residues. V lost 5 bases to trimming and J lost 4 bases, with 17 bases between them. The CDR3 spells CASSTGTDLSYGYTF. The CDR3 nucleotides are TGTGCCAGCAGCACCGGGACGGACCTATCCTATGGCTACACCTTC.

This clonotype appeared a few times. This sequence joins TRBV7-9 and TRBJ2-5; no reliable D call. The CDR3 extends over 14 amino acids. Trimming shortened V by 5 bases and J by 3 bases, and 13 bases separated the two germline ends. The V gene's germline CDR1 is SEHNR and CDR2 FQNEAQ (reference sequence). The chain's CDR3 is CASSPRTAEETQYF. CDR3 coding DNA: TGTGCCAGCAGCCCGAGGACGGCTGAAGAGACCCAGTACTTC.

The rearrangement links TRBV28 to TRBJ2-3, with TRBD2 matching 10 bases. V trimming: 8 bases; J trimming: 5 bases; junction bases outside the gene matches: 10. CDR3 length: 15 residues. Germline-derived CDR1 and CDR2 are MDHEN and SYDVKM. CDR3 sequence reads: CASPPSSGGRDTQYF. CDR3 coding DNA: TGTGCCAGCCCGCCTTCTAGCGGGGGAAGAGATACGCAGTATTTT.

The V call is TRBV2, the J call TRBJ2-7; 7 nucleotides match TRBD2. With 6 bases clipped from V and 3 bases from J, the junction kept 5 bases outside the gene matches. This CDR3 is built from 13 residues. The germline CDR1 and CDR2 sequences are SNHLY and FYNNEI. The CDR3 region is CASRERDRYEQYV. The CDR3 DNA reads TGTGCCAGCAGAGAGCGGGACCGCTACGAGCAGTACGTC.

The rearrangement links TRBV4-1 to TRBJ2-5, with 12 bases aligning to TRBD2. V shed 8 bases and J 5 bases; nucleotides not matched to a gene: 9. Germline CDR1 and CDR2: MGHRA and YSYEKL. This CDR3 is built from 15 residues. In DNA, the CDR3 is TGCGCCAGCGGATCAACTAGCGGGGGGAGGGAGACCCAGTACTTC. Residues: CASGSTSGGRETQYF.

Here the CDR3 reads CASSPGLFGAYTF. The CDR3 nucleotides are TGTGCCAGCAGCCCCGGCTTGTTTGGGGCCTACACCTTC. The chain joins TRBV7-9 to TRBJ1-2; maybe TRBD1 (5 bases). Trimming stripped 5 bases from V and 10 bases from J, with 17 bases between. Looked up from germline, CDR1 is SEHNR and CDR2 is FQNEAQ (reference sequence). The CDR3 loop spans 13 amino acids.

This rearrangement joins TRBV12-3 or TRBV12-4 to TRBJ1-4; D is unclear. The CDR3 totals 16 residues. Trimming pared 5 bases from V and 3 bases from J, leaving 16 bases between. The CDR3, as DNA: TGTGCCAGCAGTCTACCTTCTTTTCCGGCTAATGAAAAACTGTTTTTT. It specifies CASSLPSFPANEKLFF.

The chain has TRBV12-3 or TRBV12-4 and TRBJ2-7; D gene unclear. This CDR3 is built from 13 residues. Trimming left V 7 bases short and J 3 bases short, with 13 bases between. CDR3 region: CASTPGTLYEQYF. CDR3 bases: TGTGCCAGCACCCCAGGAACTCTCTACGAGCAGTACTTC.

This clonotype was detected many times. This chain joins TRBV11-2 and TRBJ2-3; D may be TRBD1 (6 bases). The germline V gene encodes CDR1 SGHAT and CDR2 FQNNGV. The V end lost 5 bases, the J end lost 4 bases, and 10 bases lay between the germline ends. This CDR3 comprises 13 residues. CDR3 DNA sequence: TGTGCCAGCAGCCCCACAGGGCCAGATACGCAGTATTTT. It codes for CASSPTGPDTQYF.

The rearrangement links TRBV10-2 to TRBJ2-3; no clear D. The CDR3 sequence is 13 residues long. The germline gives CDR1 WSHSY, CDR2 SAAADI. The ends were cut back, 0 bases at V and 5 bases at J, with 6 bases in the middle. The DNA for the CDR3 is TGCGCCAGCAGTGAGTCGGCCCGAGATACGCAGTATTTT. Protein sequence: CASSESARDTQYF.

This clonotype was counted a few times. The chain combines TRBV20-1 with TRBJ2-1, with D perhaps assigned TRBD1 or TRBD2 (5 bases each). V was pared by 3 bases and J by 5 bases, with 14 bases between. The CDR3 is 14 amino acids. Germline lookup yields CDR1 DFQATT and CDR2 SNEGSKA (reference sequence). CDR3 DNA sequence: TGCAGTGCTAGGGGACCCCAGCATCACAATGAGCAGTTCTTC. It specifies CSARGPQHHNEQFF.

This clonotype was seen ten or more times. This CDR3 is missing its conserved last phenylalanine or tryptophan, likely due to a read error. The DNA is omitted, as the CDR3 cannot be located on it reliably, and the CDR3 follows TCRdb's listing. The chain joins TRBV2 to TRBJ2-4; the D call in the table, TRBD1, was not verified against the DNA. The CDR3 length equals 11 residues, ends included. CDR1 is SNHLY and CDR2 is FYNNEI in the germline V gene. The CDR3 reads CASSEDRSITV.